The source of this T cell receptor (beta chain) is a study of cytomegalovirus exposure and HLA in healthy donors listed by TCRdb under 2017. Regarding the complete study: An earlier analysis of roughly 610 of the donors reported approximately 280 Gb of sequence data and 95 million to 140 million unique TCR beta sequences obtained from about 179 million T cells. An earlier analysis of some 500 of the donors used high-throughput TCR beta sequencing to judge whether each TCR beta V gene segment behaved as functional or pseudogenic. In the later analysis, no new phenotypic data were used to find candidate immune exposures; instead, reliance was placed on TCR beta sequences and their occurrence across donors. Donor age, sex, ethnicity and CMV serostatus were compiled together with the repertoire data. The study aimed to test whether cataloging public T cell receptors could reveal signatures of past pathogen exposure. All discovery cohort repertoires had been generated using a single sequencing platform. About 330 gigabases of sequencing data and around 88 million unique TCR sequences made up an early release that covered several hundred HLA-typed donors. The study used immunosequencing to profile the T cell repertoires of approximately 640 subjects and linked those repertoires to cytomegalovirus serostatus. Typing coverage varied by locus: roughly 629-630 donors for A, B, C, DRB1 and DQB1; approximately 560 for DQA1; nearly 610 for DPA1; under 490 for DPB1. Of the 300 to 450 genotyped donors, approximately 83% fell in the genetic ancestry cluster associated with self-reported Caucasian donors. Across under 500 genotyped donors of the cohort, an average of about 220,000 unique TCR beta nucleotide sequences per donor were sequenced, and about a sixth of those sequences were non-productive. A later genetic analysis took genome-wide SNP genotypes for about 55% of the roughly 700 donors and used that subset as a discovery cohort. HLA typing covered class I and class II loci at four-digit resolution. About five DR-DQ haplotypes were treated as single units for association and clustering because of strong linkage in the cohort. A separate validation cohort of 90 to 150 different subjects was used in addition to the roughly 700-subject first cohort. To study patterns of TCR occurrence, a later analysis re-analyzed previously published TCR beta repertoires from 666 donors and added high-resolution HLA genotyping. To predict cytomegalovirus infection status, the study brought together high-throughput TCR immunosequencing, statistical association of individual TCRs with disease status, and machine learning. The study at large found these results: In vitro tests confirmed that a few of the cytomegalovirus-associated TCR beta chains recognize cytomegalovirus antigens. Some IMGT-functional V segments, including TRBV6-2 and TRBV6-3, could not be distinguished by the 87-base-pair reads and were therefore excluded. In a later genetic analysis, fewer N-insertions in productive TCRs were reported among donors in an Asian-associated ancestry cluster than the approximately 630-donor mean. Most CMV-associated TCR beta chains appeared to be HLA-restricted in a later analysis, and the HLA associations seemed to be driven largely by CMV exposure. Sequencing depth was assumed to be roughly uniform across donors in the presence/absence analyses, though that assumption may not hold. A cluster of highly shared sequence variants was judged likely to represent a technical artifact of the sequencing pipeline. Compared with equally common non-associated chains, HLA-associated TCR beta chains in a later analysis were more clonally expanded and had lower generation probabilities. CMV serostatus was the only immune exposure information available for the cohort. Only TCR beta chains were sequenced in this cohort, and the absence of alpha or paired-chain data limited detectable features. In a later analysis, 15,000 to 20,000 TCR beta sequences were associated with specific HLA alleles at a false discovery rate of 0.05. A later genetic analysis associated a missense DCLRE1C variant with V-gene and J-gene trimming of TCR beta chains, and an independent cohort replicated the association. The authors suggested that the approach could potentially be extended to other disease states and immunological phenotypes. Most TCR sequences were seen in very few donors, while some public TCRs were found in many individuals. Because counts were too low, roughly 16 rarely observed V segments, including chromosome 9 orphons, were left out of the earlier analysis of several hundred of the donors. Several of the top co-occurrence clusters appeared to be linked to parvovirus B19, influenza, CMV and Epstein-Barr virus, according to a later analysis. A further reported finding was that TCR beta sequences accurately predicted the HLA-A and HLA-B alleles for most subjects in the first cohort. An earlier analysis of several hundred of the donors showed that most TCR beta V segments appeared in productive rearrangements either about 87% or about 30% of the time, which broadly matched IMGT annotations. A total of fewer than 200 TCR beta chains were listed by the study as associated with cytomegalovirus. Assigning TCR associations to individual alleles was difficult when HLA alleles, especially DR and DQ, strongly co-occurred. Linkage disequilibrium might explain the correlated functional status among segregating V segments, but an unknown experimental factor could not be excluded. In a later analysis, the rate of TCR association differed among HLA loci, with DRB1 alleles having the most associated TCRs and HLA-C alleles having the fewest. Because HLA typing was unavailable for some donors at each locus, only the typed subset was used in association tests. The classifier was reported to diagnose cytomegalovirus status with high specificity and sensitivity in both the original cohort and the validation cohort.

A remark on this clone: No cognate antigen has been identified for it. Base quality data are lacking; no much larger clone is found one base away.

Receptor libraries were prepared by the immunoSEQ multiplex PCR assay. For the multiplex PCR, a mixture combining 60 forward primers for TCR Vbeta segments and 13 reverse primers for TCR Jbeta segments was used. Amplification of the CDR3 region of rearranged TCR beta genes was performed with a multiplex PCR assay on genomic DNA. The Illumina HiSeq System was used to sequence the amplified TCR beta libraries as 87-base-pair reads. As for the original processing: Across the 500 to 700 repertoires, a later analysis counted about 81 million unique TCR beta chains, roughly 11 million of which were shared by at least two donors. Raw reads were error-corrected and collapsed into unique sequences by a nearest-neighbor algorithm in which closely related sequences were merged to remove PCR and sequencing errors. V, D and J gene segments were assigned by aligning CDR3 sequences to IMGT reference sequences. For a sequence to be retained, at least a six-nucleotide match to both a V gene segment and a J gene segment was required. Rearrangements were classified as productive when the CDR3 lacked stop codons and remained in frame with V and J, and all other rearrangements were classified as non-productive. CDR3 was defined according to IMGT convention as the region running from the second conserved V-encoded cysteine to the conserved J-encoded phenylalanine. The earlier analysis of some 540 of the donors excluded any sequence lacking an unambiguous match to a single V gene segment. In an earlier analysis of almost 600 of the donors, a V segment was called functional when productive rearrangements were above 56.7%, and segregating when the standard deviation between donors exceeded 5%. A statistical classification framework was built for diagnosing cytomegalovirus status from the catalog of TCR beta chain sequences. A later analysis assigned V and J genes by comparing TCR nucleotide sequences with IMGT/GENE-DB human TR gene sequences. In a later analysis, CDR3 sequences and most-parsimonious VDJ recombination scenarios were assigned using the TCRdist pipeline. A later analysis defined each TCR beta chain by its CDR3 amino acid sequence plus V-gene family, and excluded reads lacking a unique V-gene family. A later analysis removed 450 to 600 highly shared, low-generation-probability nucleotide sequences to deal with suspected cross-contamination and a sequencing artifact. A later analysis calculated a clonal expansion index for each public chain from normalized within-repertoire ranks of inferred template counts. A later analysis computed generation probabilities with a VDJ recombination model fitted to out-of-frame rearrangements, and checked the results against IGoR. In a later analysis, TCR-TCR, TCR-HLA and TCR-CMV co-occurrence was scored with hypergeometric tests, and a repertoire-size bias correction was applied to TCR pairs. In a later analysis, false discovery rates were estimated by permuting HLA or CMV assignments 20 times. In a later analysis, co-occurring TCRs were grouped using DBSCAN, with TCRdist sequence similarity added in when clustering inside HLA-allele-positive subsets. Repertoires with fewer than 30,000 or more than 120,000 public chains, plus five repertoires with anomalous nucleotide sharing, were excluded from co-occurrence clustering. TCRdb mirrors the immuneACCESS table, restricted to in-frame sequences. Some clones are absent from its copies; in checked studies, under half trace to an unresolved V gene, and the reason for the others is unknown. The DNA was the basis for D and trimming; V, J and clone size are from that table. The sample table contains 150,000 to 200,000 clones; only one count was recorded for around 81% of them. Clones ranked in the top ten supply about 1.9% of the sample.

The cohort consisted of 666 healthy bone marrow donors. At the time of sampling, all cohort members were nominally healthy, though unrecorded immune exposures were likely present. The donor tested CMV seropositive, placing the donor among the 290 or so seropositive members of the cohort. Each donor provided a peripheral blood sample, and peripheral blood mononuclear cells were used for TCR beta sequencing. The Qiagen DNeasy Blood Extraction Kit was used to extract genomic DNA from the blood cell samples. The germline V gene encodes CDR1 MNHEY and CDR2 SMNVEV (reference sequence). Spanning cysteine to phenylalanine, the CDR3 consists of 15 amino acids. Just the 45-base CDR3 DNA is kept, in frame starting at base 1. The junction shows trimming of 5 bases on V and 7 bases on J, and the gene matches do not reach 10 bases of it.

The sequence links TRBV27 to TRBJ2-7; 11 junctional bases match TRBD2. Input material: PBMCs. This receptor was obtained from a woman aged 25 to 39 in good health and CMV-seropositive. The sequenced DNA: TGTGCCAGCAGTCTAGCGGGGGGCGGATCTGGGGAGCAGTACTTC. Its translation is CASSLAGGGSGEQYF.